This T cell receptor beta chain came from a study of T cell changes during pregnancy in multiple sclerosis. J was trimmed by 0 bases and V by 6 bases; bases with no gene match: 9. Germline assignment: CDR1 SQVTM and CDR2 ANQGSEA. The CDR3 totals 16 residues. This table comes from immunoSEQ multiplex PCR, and its TCRdb copy is limited to in-frame clones, with some not included. The sample carries tens of thousands of clones, 91% recorded once. The chain couples TRBV29-1 to TRBJ2-2, with TRBD2 matching 8 bases. This TCR came from a female donor in good health, enrolled as a control in a pregnancy study. Sample: peripheral blood, taken after pregnancy. The DNA for the CDR3 is TGCAGCGTGACCGGGGGGGGAGTCGCGAACACCGGGGAGCTGTTTTTT. Amino acid sequence: CSVTGGGVANTGELFF.